The 10 T cell receptor beta chains below were found in one sample sequenced in a study of graft-versus-host responses after intestinal transplantation. Data came from immunoSEQ multiplex PCR; TCRdb stores just in-frame clones and leaves some out. The repertoire holds about 20,000 clones, with roughly 86% as singletons. This specimen consisted of bone marrow, obtained about 130 days after transplant. The origin of the receptors is a human patient who received an intestinal transplant, so some T cells may come from the graft donor.

Worth noting for this clone: The germline gene is not matched at one end of the junction; a read error may be the cause. The rearrangement uses TRBV28 and TRBJ2-7; possibly TRBD2 for D (6 bases). The CDR3 consists of 14 residues. CDR1 and CDR2 from the germline V gene are MDHEN and SYDVKM. This chain's CDR3 is CACSSPGLYYKQYF. The CDR3, as DNA: TGTGCCTGCAGTTCCCCGGGACTTTACTACAAGCAGTACTTC.

The chain recombines TRBV5-1 with TRBJ1-1; D is ambiguous. Germline V gives CDR1 SGHRS, CDR2 YFSETQ. CDR3 length: 13 residues. V was pared by 0 bases and J by 4 bases, with 7 bases between. CDR3 in DNA: TGCGCCAGCAGCTTGGTCCTGGGCACTGAAGCTTTCTTT. Translated, it gives CASSLVLGTEAFF. The full variable domain, in which reference TRBV5-1 and TRBJ1-1 provide the parts outside the CDR3, is KAGVTQTPRYLIKTRGQQVTLSCSPISGHRSVSWYQQTPGQGLQFLFEYFSETQRNKGNFPGRFSGRQFSNSRSEMNVSTLELGDSALYLCASSLVLGTEAFFGQGTRLTVV.

The chain uses TRBV7-9 and TRBJ2-5; tentatively, D is TRBD1 or TRBD2 (5 bases each). The end of the DNA is better explained by TRBJ2-7, so the J call may be wrong. The CDR3 runs to 15 residues. Germline CDR1 reads SEHNR; CDR2 reads FQNEAQ (reference sequence). The CDR3, as DNA: TGTGCCAGCAGCCCCCGGGCCTCATGGGACGACGAGCAGTACTTC. It translates to CASSPRASWDDEQYF.

CDR3 bases: TGTGCCAGCAGCTTAGCCAATACGCAGTATTTT. This translates into CASSLANTQYF. V usage is TRBV7-2 and J usage is TRBJ2-3; D remains unclear. The V and J ends lost 0 bases and 7 bases respectively, with 2 bases between them. CDR1 and CDR2 (germline): SGHTA, FQGNSA. The CDR3 extends over 11 amino acids.

This chain connects TRBV11-2 to TRBJ1-2; D is ambiguous. The length of the CDR3 is 13 residues. Germline loops: CDR1 SGHAT, CDR2 FQNNGV. The ends were cut back, 1 base at V and 1 base at J, with 4 bases in the middle. This CDR3 reads CASSLGRNYGYTF. CDR3 DNA: TGTGCCAGCAGCTTAGGTCGTAACTATGGCTACACCTTC.

The chain recombines TRBV10-3 with TRBJ1-1, with 7 bases lining up with TRBD1. The ends lost 6 bases at V and 7 bases at J; junction bases unmatched: 5. Per germline, CDR1 ENHRY and CDR2 SYGVKD. The CDR3 loop spans 12 amino acids. CDR3 region: CAIRSDRDEAFF. CDR3 DNA sequence: TGTGCCATCAGAAGCGACAGGGATGAAGCTTTCTTT.

The chain has TRBV19 and TRBJ2-4; D gene unclear. Germline CDR1 is LNHDA and CDR2 is SQIVND (reference sequence). V was shortened by 8 bases and J by 6 bases, with 17 bases between the two germline ends. The CDR3 is 14 residues long. The CDR3 nucleotides read TGTGCCAGTCGACCTGGCGGCGTCCTAAACATTCAGTACTTC. Encoded protein: CASRPGGVLNIQYF. The full variable domain, rest sourced from reference TRBV19 and TRBJ2-4, is DGGITQSPKYLFRKEGQNVTLSCEQNLNHDAMYWYRQDPGQGLRLIYYSQIVNDFQKGDIAEGYSVSREKKESFPLTVTSAQKNPTAFYLCASRPGGVLNIQYFGAGTRLSVL.

This chain links TRBV6-5 with TRBJ1-2; weak D call: TRBD1 (5 bases). The germline V gene encodes CDR1 MNHEY and CDR2 SVGAGI. V dropped 4 bases and J dropped 4 bases, with 10 bases sitting between them. The CDR3 has 13 amino acids. The CDR3: CASSFDSLYGYTF. The CDR3 DNA reads TGTGCCAGCAGTTTTGACAGTCTCTATGGCTACACCTTC.

The rearrangement links TRBV5-4 to TRBJ1-5; no clear D. The CDR3 extends over 17 amino acids. In germline, CDR1 is SGHNT, CDR2 YYREEE (reference sequence). V lost 4 bases, J lost 0 bases, and 17 bases lay in between. CDR3 nucleotides: TGTGCCAGCAGCGCGGAGGGTGTTGGTGTTAGCAATCAGCCCCAGCATTTT. Protein product: CASSAEGVGVSNQPQHF.

This clone has just one count. This chain links TRBV13 with TRBJ1-2; no reliable D call. CDR3 size: 14 residues. Germline V lookup: CDR1 PRHDT, CDR2 FYEKMQ (reference sequence). V gave up 0 bases and J gave up 4 bases, with 9 bases separating them. CDR3 sequence reads: CASSLGVAFYGYTF. CDR3 nucleotides: TGTGCCAGCAGCTTAGGTGTGGCATTCTATGGCTACACCTTC.